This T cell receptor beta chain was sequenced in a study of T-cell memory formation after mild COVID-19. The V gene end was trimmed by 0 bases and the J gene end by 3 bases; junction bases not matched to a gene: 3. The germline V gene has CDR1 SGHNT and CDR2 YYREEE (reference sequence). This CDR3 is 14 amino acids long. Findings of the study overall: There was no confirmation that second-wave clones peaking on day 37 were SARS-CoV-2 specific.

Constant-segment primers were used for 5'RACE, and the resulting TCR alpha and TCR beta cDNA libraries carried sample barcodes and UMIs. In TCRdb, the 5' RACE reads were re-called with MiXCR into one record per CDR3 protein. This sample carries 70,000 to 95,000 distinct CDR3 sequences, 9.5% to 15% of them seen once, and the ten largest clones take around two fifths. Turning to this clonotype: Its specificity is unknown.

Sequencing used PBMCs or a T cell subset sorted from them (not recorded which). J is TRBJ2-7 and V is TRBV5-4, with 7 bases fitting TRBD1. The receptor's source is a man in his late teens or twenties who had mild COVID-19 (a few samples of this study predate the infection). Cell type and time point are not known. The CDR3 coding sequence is TGTGCCAGCAGCTTGGGGGGACAGCTCTACGAGCAGTACTTC. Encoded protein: CASSLGGQLYEQYF.